This T cell receptor (beta chain) appears in the sequencing data of a study of shared clonotypes between healthy human individuals. Researchers divided each subset's genomic DNA evenly across several immunoSEQ plates. Assay used: immunoSEQ multiplex PCR; TCRdb lists only in-frame clones, some missing. The table has over a million clones, 75% to 80% seen once. The CDR3 is made up of 15 amino acids. V lost 6 bases, J lost 5 bases, and 17 bases lay in between. CDR1 and CDR2 (germline): MDHEN, SYDVKM. All donors were healthy HIV-negative adults lacking recent acute infections or vaccinations. This receptor was taken from a man younger than 35 in good health. Some clones in this sample may be carry-over from other donors' samples. V usage is TRBV28 and J usage is TRBJ2-1; TRBD2 might be the D (5 bases). Sequencing used memory CD4+ T cells from PBMCs. Subset specified: CD45RA-negative fraction. The CDR3 coding sequence is TGTGCCAGCAGCCCCAGGACTTCTTTAAACAATGAGCAGTTCTTC. It specifies CASSPRTSLNNEQFF. Together with reference TRBV28 and TRBJ2-1, the CDR3 gives the full variable domain: DVKVTQSSRYLVKRTGEKVFLECVQDMDHENMFWYRQDPGLGLRLIYFSYDVKMKEKGDIPEGYSVSREKKERFSLILESASTNQTSMYLCASSPRTSLNNEQFFGPGTRLTVL.